A single sample is the source of the 23 T cell receptor beta chains below, sequenced in a study of cytomegalovirus exposure and HLA in healthy donors. The PCR ran on 60 Vbeta and 13 Jbeta primers. Clones were sequenced by immunoSEQ multiplex PCR, and TCRdb holds only the in-frame ones, with some missing. The sample holds approximately 140,000 clones; around 74% are singletons and the top ten take roughly 6%. The specimen sequenced was PBMCs. The receptors were gathered from a man aged 45-60 years in good health and CMV-seropositive.

This clone was seen ten or more times. The chain recombines TRBV6-4 with TRBJ2-1, with D possibly matching TRBD2 (5 bases). This CDR3 contains 12 residues. The germline V gene has CDR1 MRHNA and CDR2 SNTAGT. Trimming took 6 bases from V and 9 from J, leaving 12 bases between them. The DNA for the CDR3 is TGTGCCAGCAGCGCGGACGGAGGTGAGCAGTTCTTC. This translates into CASSADGGEQFF.

This chain joins TRBV11-3 and TRBJ2-7; 7 bases line up with TRBD1. CDR1 and CDR2 (germline): SGHNT, YENEEA. The ends lost 5 bases at V and 5 bases at J; junction bases unmatched: 3. The CDR3 consists of 12 residues. CDR3 nucleotide sequence: TGTGCCAGCAGCCTGGACAGGAACGAGCAGTACTTC. This translates into CASSLDRNEQYF. Full variable domain (remainder filled in from reference TRBV11-3 and TRBJ2-7): EAGVVQSPRYKIIEKKQPVAFWCNPISGHNTLYWYLQNLGQGPELLIRYENEEAVDDSQLPKDRFSAERLKGVDSTLKIQPAELGDSAVYLCASSLDRNEQYFGPGTRLTVT.

This clone appeared a few times. For the CDR3, the DNA is TGTGCCAGCAGTTCAGGACAGACCCGTAACTATGGCTACACCTTC. It is translated as CASSSGQTRNYGYTF. V and J are TRBV28 and TRBJ1-2; possible D gene TRBD1, 6 bases. With 4 bases removed from V and 1 base from J, the gap between germline ends came to 13 bases. The CDR3 loop spans 15 amino acids. The germline V gene encodes CDR1 MDHEN and CDR2 SYDVKM.

The gene calls are TRBV5-6 and TRBJ2-5; 14 bases are shared with TRBD2. The length of the CDR3 is 18 residues. V was pared by 1 base and J by 4 bases, with 9 bases of the junction left unmatched. Germline V CDR1 and CDR2: SGHDT, YYEEEE. CDR3 sequence: CASSLYRQGLAGVETQYF. DNA for the CDR3: TGTGCCAGCAGCTTGTATAGACAGGGACTAGCGGGAGTAGAGACCCAGTACTTC.

This clone was seen a few times. V gene TRBV29-1 combines with J gene TRBJ1-5; 9 positions match TRBD1. This CDR3 has 17 residues. The trim removed 1 base at V and 0 bases at J, leaving 7 bases unmatched. Germline CDR1 reads SQVTM; CDR2 reads ANQGSEA. CDR3 residues: CSVEVLTGGYSNQPQHF. CDR3 nucleotide sequence: TGCAGCGTTGAAGTGCTGACAGGGGGGTATAGCAATCAGCCCCAGCATTTT.

The rearrangement joins TRBV5-1 to TRBJ2-3, with 9 bases identical to TRBD1. The V gene's germline CDR1 is SGHRS and CDR2 YFSETQ. With 7 bases clipped from V and 7 bases from J, the junction kept 7 bases outside the gene matches. The length of the CDR3 is 13 residues. The CDR3 here is CASRDRAPNTQYF. DNA for the CDR3: TGCGCCAGCCGGGACAGGGCCCCCAATACGCAGTATTTT.

V and J are TRBV5-4 and TRBJ2-1; 7 bases are a match to TRBD2. The CDR3 has 16 amino acids. Per the germline V gene, CDR1 is SGHNT and CDR2 is YYREEE (reference sequence). Trimming at V came to 1 base and at J to 4 bases, leaving 8 bases not matched to a gene. As DNA, the CDR3 is TGTGCCAGCAGCTTGCAGACGGGAGGATCTTACAATGAGCAGTTCTTC. It is translated as CASSLQTGGSYNEQFF.

The chain carries TRBV29-1 and TRBJ2-1, with a tentative D call TRBD1 (5 bases). The germline CDR1 and CDR2 sequences are SQVTM and ANQGSEA. V shed 8 bases and J shed 9 bases, with 23 bases lying between them. The CDR3 consists of 14 residues. The CDR3 DNA sequence: TGCAGCTTTGTTTCTGGCCTAAGGGGCAGTGAGCAGTTCTTC. Translated, it gives CSFVSGLRGSEQFF.

This clone appeared a single time. This chain uses TRBV30 with TRBJ1-1; a possible D gene is TRBD1 (5 bases). CDR1 and CDR2 (germline): GTSNPN, SVGIG (reference sequence). With 0 bases removed from V and 1 base from J, the gap between germline ends came to 9 bases. The CDR3 contains 14 residues. The CDR3 protein is CAWSVPGGNTEAFF. The CDR3 nucleotides read TGTGCCTGGAGTGTCCCGGGGGGGAACACTGAAGCTTTCTTT.

The chain combines TRBV9 with TRBJ2-5, with D perhaps matching TRBD2 (7 bases). V was trimmed by 0 bases and J by 5 bases, leaving 17 bases between them. Germline V CDR1 and CDR2: SGDLS, YYNGEE. The CDR3 runs 16 residues. The chain's CDR3 is CASSVDDGGLRETQYF. Written as DNA, the CDR3 is TGTGCCAGCAGCGTAGATGACGGGGGGCTTAGGGAGACCCAGTACTTC.

The chain uses TRBV2 and TRBJ2-5, with 14 positions matching TRBD2. V lost 6 bases, J lost 3 bases, and 3 bases stayed unmatched. Germline loops: CDR1 SNHLY, CDR2 FYNNEI. The CDR3 spans 15 residues. The CDR3 DNA is TGTGCCAGCAGGATGACTAGCGGGAGGGAAGAGACCCAGTACTTC. Its protein is CASRMTSGREETQYF.

DNA of the CDR3: TGTGCCATCAGTTACAGGGGGTCGTCCTACGAGCAGTACTTC. Translating gives CAISYRGSSYEQYF. The rearrangement joins TRBV10-3 to TRBJ2-7, with TRBD1 identical over 8 bases. Germline CDR1 reads ENHRY; CDR2 reads SYGVKD. The ends lost 5 bases at V and 1 base at J; junction bases unmatched: 4. The length of the CDR3 is 14 residues.

The chain links TRBV27 to TRBJ1-5, with 7 bases lining up with TRBD1. J lost 4 bases, V lost 6 bases, and 3 bases had no gene match. CDR1 MNHEY and CDR2 SMNVEV come from the germline V gene (reference sequence). This CDR3 is 13 amino acids long. The CDR3, as DNA: TGTGCCAGCAGAGGGACAGCTAATCAGCCCCAGCATTTT. It translates to CASRGTANQPQHF.

This clone came up a few times. The J gene is TRBJ2-3, the V gene TRBV6-5; 11 bases line up with TRBD2. The trim removed 4 bases at V and 5 bases at J, leaving 5 bases unmatched. The CDR3 is 15 residues long. Germline V lookup: CDR1 MNHEY, CDR2 SVGAGI. Written as DNA, the CDR3 is TGTGCCAGCAGTTTTAGCGGGAGGGCCGGAGATACGCAGTATTTT. This sequence encodes CASSFSGRAGDTQYF.

V gene TRBV6-6 combines with J gene TRBJ1-6; TRBD1 matches at 7 bases. This CDR3 comprises 14 residues. The V gene end was trimmed by 1 base and the J gene end by 7 bases; junction bases not matched to a gene: 1. The V gene's germline CDR1 is MNHNY and CDR2 SVGAGI (reference sequence). The CDR3 DNA reads TGTGCCAGCAGTTACTTGACAGGGAATTCACCCCTCCACTTT. Translating gives CASSYLTGNSPLHF.

This chain uses TRBV27 with TRBJ2-7, with 8 bases fitting TRBD1. The J segment lost 9 bases and the V segment lost 2 bases, leaving 3 bases of the junction unmatched. The CDR3 is 12 residues long. Germline lookup yields CDR1 MNHEY and CDR2 SMNVEV (reference sequence). The CDR3 DNA sequence: TGTGCCAGCAGTTTAAACGGACAGGGGCAGTACTTC. Amino acid sequence: CASSLNGQGQYF.

This rearrangement joins TRBV7-9 to TRBJ2-1, with a weak D call TRBD2 (7 bases). The germline CDR1 and CDR2 sequences are SEHNR and FQNEAQ (reference sequence). V was trimmed by 5 bases and J by 4 bases, leaving 18 bases between them. The CDR3 spans 16 residues. CDR3 sequence (DNA): TGTGCCAGCAGCCCCCGAGGTGGGAGGGGGTACAATGAGCAGTTCTTC. Residues: CASSPRGGRGYNEQFF. Looking up the rest from reference TRBV7-9 and TRBJ2-1 gives the full variable domain: DTGVSQNPRHKITKRGQNVTFRCDPISEHNRLYWYRQTLGQGPEFLTYFQNEAQLEKSRLLSDRFSAERPKGSFSTLEIQRTEQGDSAMYLCASSPRGGRGYNEQFFGPGTRLTVL.

In this sample, this clone turned up a few times. The CDR3 nucleotides read TGTGCCAGCAGTCGTCCGGGACAGGGGTCCTACGAGCAGTACTTC. Residues: CASSRPGQGSYEQYF. This sequence joins TRBV28 and TRBJ2-7; 10 bases map to TRBD1. The CDR3 has 15 residues. CDR1 MDHEN and CDR2 SYDVKM come from the germline V gene. V was pared by 5 bases and J by 1 base, with 5 bases of the junction left unmatched.

The chain combines TRBV30 with TRBJ2-1, with 12 bases fitting TRBD2. The CDR3 extends over 13 amino acids. Looked up from germline, CDR1 is GTSNPN and CDR2 is SVGIG (reference sequence). The trim removed 4 bases at V and 6 bases at J, leaving 1 base unmatched. CDR3 in DNA: TGTGCCTGGACTAGCGGGAGGGTCAATGAGCAGTTCTTC. This sequence encodes CAWTSGRVNEQFF.

V usage is TRBV29-1 and J usage is TRBJ1-2; possibly TRBD1 for D (6 bases). V was trimmed by 6 bases and J by 5 bases, leaving 25 bases between them. This CDR3 contains 16 residues. Germline V gene data show CDR1 as SQVTM and CDR2 as ANQGSEA. The CDR3: CSVNPGQGPGPYGYTF. The DNA for the CDR3 is TGCAGCGTGAATCCTGGGCAGGGGCCAGGGCCATATGGCTACACCTTC.

On this clone: The sample holds other DNA sequences that translate to the same CDR3. The CDR3 is CASSSSGTWRTYEQYF. The CDR3 DNA reads TGTGCCAGCAGCTCGTCCGGGACATGGAGGACCTACGAGCAGTACTTC. V is TRBV7-9 and J is TRBJ2-7, with TRBD1 as a possible D gene (6 bases). With 4 bases removed from V and 2 bases from J, the gap between germline ends came to 18 bases. The CDR3 has 16 amino acids. Germline-derived CDR1 and CDR2 are SEHNR and FQNEAQ (reference sequence).

This chain joins TRBV28 and TRBJ1-2, with 9 bases lining up with TRBD1. The CDR3 runs to 16 residues. Germline-derived CDR1 and CDR2 are MDHEN and SYDVKM. V lost 5 bases, J lost 4 bases, and 11 bases stayed unmatched. CDR3 bases: TGTGCCAGCAGTCCAGCTACAGGGGGCTGGGCCTATGGCTACACCTTC. Translated, it gives CASSPATGGWAYGYTF.

The DNA for the CDR3 is TGTGCCATCAGTGAGTCGGGCCGGGGAGATACGCAGTATTTT. This sequence encodes CAISESGRGDTQYF. V and J are TRBV10-3 and TRBJ2-3, with D possibly TRBD2 on 5 matching bases. Germline V lookup: CDR1 ENHRY, CDR2 SYGVKD. This CDR3 has 14 residues. V shed 0 bases and J shed 5 bases, with 9 bases lying between them.